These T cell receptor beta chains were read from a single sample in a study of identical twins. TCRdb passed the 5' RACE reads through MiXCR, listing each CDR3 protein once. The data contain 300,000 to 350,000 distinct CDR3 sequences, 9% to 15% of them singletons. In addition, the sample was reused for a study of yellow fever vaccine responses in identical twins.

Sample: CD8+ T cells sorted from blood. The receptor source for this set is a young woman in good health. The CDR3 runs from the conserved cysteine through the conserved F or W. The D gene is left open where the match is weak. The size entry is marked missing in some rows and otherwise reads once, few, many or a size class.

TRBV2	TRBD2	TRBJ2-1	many	CASSDGDLAGGLTEQFF	TGTGCCAGCAGTGACGGGGACTTAGCGGGAGGGTTAACTGAGCAGTTCTTC
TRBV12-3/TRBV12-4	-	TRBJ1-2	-	CASSLFPYGYTF	TGTGCCAGCAGTTTATTCCCATATGGCTACACCTTC
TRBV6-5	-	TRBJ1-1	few	CASSYYSDTEAFF	TGTGCCAGCAGTTACTACAGCGACACTGAAGCTTTCTTT
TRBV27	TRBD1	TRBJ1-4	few	CASSPWDSRREKLFF	TGTGCCAGCAGTCCGTGGGACAGCAGGCGAGAAAAACTGTTTTTT
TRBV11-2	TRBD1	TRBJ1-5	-	CASSVGTGVYPQHF	TGTGCCAGCAGCGTCGGGACAGGTGTCTATCCCCAGCATTTT
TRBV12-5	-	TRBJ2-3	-	CASGLRRDHTDTQYF	TGTGCTAGTGGTTTGAGGCGGGACCATACAGATACGCAGTATTTT
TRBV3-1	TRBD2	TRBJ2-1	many	CASSPLAGEHNEQFF	TGTGCCAGCAGCCCTTTAGCGGGAGAGCACAATGAGCAGTTCTTC
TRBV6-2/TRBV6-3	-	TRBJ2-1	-	CATELVAYNEQFF	TGTGCCACGGAACTAGTCGCTTACAATGAGCAGTTCTTC
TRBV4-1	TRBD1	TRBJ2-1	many	CASSQEGQGFNEQFF	TGCGCCAGCAGCCAAGAGGGACAGGGCTTCAATGAGCAGTTCTTC
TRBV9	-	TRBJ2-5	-	CASSVTSKETQYF	TGTGCCAGCAGCGTAACTAGCAAAGAGACCCAGTACTTC
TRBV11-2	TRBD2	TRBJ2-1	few	CASSIGLAGANEQFF	TGTGCCAGCAGTATCGGACTAGCGGGAGCCAATGAGCAGTTCTTC
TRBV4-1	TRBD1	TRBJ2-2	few	CASSHSWDRATGELFF	TGCGCCAGCAGCCATTCCTGGGACAGGGCCACCGGGGAGCTGTTTTTT
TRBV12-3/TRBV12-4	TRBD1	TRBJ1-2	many	CASSSKPLGTGHGYTF	TGTGCCAGCAGTTCCAAGCCACTGGGGACAGGGCATGGCTACACCTTC
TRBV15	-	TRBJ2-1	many	CATSSIFTYNEQFF	TGTGCCACCAGCAGTATATTCACCTACAATGAGCAGTTCTTC
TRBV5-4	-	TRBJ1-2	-	CASSKGINYGYTF	TGTGCCAGCAGCAAGGGGATTAACTATGGCTACACCTTC
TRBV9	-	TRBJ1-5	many	CASSVRPNQPQHF	TGTGCCAGCAGCGTAAGGCCAAATCAGCCCCAGCATTTT
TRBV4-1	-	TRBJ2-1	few	CASSQANTDNEQFF	TGCGCCAGCAGCCAAGCCAACACAGACAATGAGCAGTTCTTC
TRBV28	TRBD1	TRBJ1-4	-	CASMSLDRDEKLFF	TGTGCCAGCATGTCTTTGGACAGGGATGAAAAACTGTTTTTT
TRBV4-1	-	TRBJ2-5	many	CASSQGALQETQYF	TGCGCCAGCAGCCAAGGTGCGTTACAAGAGACCCAGTACTTC
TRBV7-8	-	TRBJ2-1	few	CASSLPGVEQFF	TGTGCCAGCAGCTTACCCGGTGTTGAGCAGTTCTTC
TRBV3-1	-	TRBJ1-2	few	CASSHRGEKNYGYTF	TGTGCCAGCAGCCACCGGGGGGAAAAAAACTATGGCTACACCTTC
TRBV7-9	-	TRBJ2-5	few	CASSLVVETQYF	TGTGCCAGCAGCTTAGTAGTGGAGACCCAGTACTTC
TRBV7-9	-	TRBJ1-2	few	CASSLGESANYGYTF	TGTGCCAGCAGCTTAGGAGAGAGCGCTAACTATGGCTACACCTTC
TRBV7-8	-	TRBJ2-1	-	CASSLVSPLNEQFF	TGTGCCAGCAGCTTAGTCAGCCCGTTGAATGAGCAGTTCTTC
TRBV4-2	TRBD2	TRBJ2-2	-	CASSHLAGANTGELFF	TGTGCCAGCAGCCACCTAGCGGGGGCGAACACCGGGGAGCTGTTTTTT
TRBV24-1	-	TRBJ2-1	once	CATSDRGGQFF	TGTGCCACCAGTGATCGGGGTGGGCAGTTCTTC
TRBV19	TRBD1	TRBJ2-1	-	CASSMPGGFEQFF	TGTGCCAGTAGTATGCCAGGGGGCTTTGAGCAGTTCTTC
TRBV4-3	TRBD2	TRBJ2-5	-	CASSPDLWTLGPSGGAKVGTQYF	TGCGCCAGCAGCCCAGACCTATGGACCTTAGGGCCTAGCGGGGGAGCAAAAGTGGGGACCCAGTACTTC
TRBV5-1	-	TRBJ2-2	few	CAIGQGSNTGELFF	TGCGCCATCGGCCAGGGTTCGAACACCGGGGAGCTGTTTTTT
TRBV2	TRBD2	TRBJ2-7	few	CASLAANSYEQYF	TGTGCCAGCCTAGCGGCAAACTCCTACGAGCAGTACTTC
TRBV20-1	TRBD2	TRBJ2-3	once	CSAMTSGATDTQYF	TGCAGTGCGATGACTAGCGGGGCCACAGATACGCAGTATTTT
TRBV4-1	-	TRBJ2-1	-	CASSQGRKEQFF	TGCGCCAGCAGCCAGGGCCGAAAGGAGCAGTTCTTC
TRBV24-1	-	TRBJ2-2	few	CATSDSLNTGELFF	TGTGCCACCAGTGACAGTCTGAACACCGGGGAGCTGTTTTTT
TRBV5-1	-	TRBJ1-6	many	CASSPEVNSPLHF	TGCGCCAGCAGCCCAGAAGTTAATTCACCCCTCCACTTT
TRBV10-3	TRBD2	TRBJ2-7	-	CAISEVAGGPSEQYF	TGTGCCATCAGTGAGGTAGCGGGAGGGCCGAGCGAGCAGTACTTC
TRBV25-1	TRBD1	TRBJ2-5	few	CASTSQTGQETQYF	TGTGCCAGCACTTCTCAGACAGGGCAAGAGACCCAGTACTTC
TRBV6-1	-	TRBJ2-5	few	CAIPGRGAQQETQYF	TGTGCCATTCCAGGCAGGGGGGCCCAGCAAGAGACCCAGTACTTC
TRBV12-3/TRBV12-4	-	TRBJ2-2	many	CASRAPTGELFF	TGTGCCAGCAGAGCTCCCACCGGGGAGCTGTTTTTT
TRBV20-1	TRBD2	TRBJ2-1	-	CSARTSGEIPIHNEQFF	TGCAGTGCTAGGACTAGCGGGGAGATTCCAATACACAATGAGCAGTTCTTC
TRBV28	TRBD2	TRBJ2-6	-	CASSFGGTSGRFFGANVLTF	TGTGCCAGCAGTTTTGGGGGGACTAGTGGCCGATTTTTCGGGGCCAACGTCCTGACTTTC
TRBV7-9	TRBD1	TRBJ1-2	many	CASSLGTDLGYTF	TGTGCCAGCAGCCTAGGGACAGACCTTGGCTACACCTTC
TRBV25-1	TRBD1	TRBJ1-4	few	CASSMTGSRNEKLFF	TGTGCCAGCAGTATGACAGGGTCCAGGAATGAAAAACTGTTTTTT
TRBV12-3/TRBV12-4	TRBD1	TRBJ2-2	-	CASSLRQGLGELFF	TGTGCCAGCAGTTTACGACAGGGTCTGGGGGAGCTGTTTTTT
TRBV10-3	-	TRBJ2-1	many	CAITAEGAYNEQFF	TGTGCCATCACTGCGGAGGGGGCCTACAATGAGCAGTTCTTC
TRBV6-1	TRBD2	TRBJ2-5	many	CASSEGASGGAWETQYF	TGTGCCAGCAGTGAAGGGGCTAGCGGGGGGGCTTGGGAGACCCAGTACTTC
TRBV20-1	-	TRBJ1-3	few	CSARDLMWRISGNTIYF	TGCAGTGCTAGAGATCTAATGTGGCGGATCTCTGGAAACACCATATATTTT
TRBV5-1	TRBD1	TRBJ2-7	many	CASSLRGQGYEQYF	TGCGCCAGCAGCTTGCGGGGACAGGGCTACGAGCAGTACTTC
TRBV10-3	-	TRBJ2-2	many	CAISESSGGALFF	TGTGCCATCAGTGAGTCGAGTGGTGGGGCGCTGTTTTTT
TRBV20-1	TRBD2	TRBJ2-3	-	CSARGGGLASDTQYF	TGCAGTGCTAGAGGGGGGGGACTAGCATCTGATACGCAGTATTTT
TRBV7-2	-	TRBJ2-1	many	CASSPRFRKSSYNEQFF	TGTGCCAGCAGCCCCAGGTTCCGGAAAAGCTCCTACAATGAGCAGTTCTTC
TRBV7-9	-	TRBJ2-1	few	CASSTLRPQGDEQFF	TGTGCCAGCAGTACCCTGAGACCTCAGGGCGATGAGCAGTTCTTC
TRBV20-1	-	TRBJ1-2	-	CSTRDTAYGYTF	TGCAGTACCCGGGACACCGCGTATGGCTACACCTTC
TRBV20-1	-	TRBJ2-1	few	CSARVAYGNEQFF	TGCAGTGCTAGAGTTGCGTACGGCAATGAGCAGTTCTTC
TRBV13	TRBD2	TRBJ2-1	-	CASSSSLAGGEFF	TGTGCCAGCAGCTCCTCATTAGCGGGGGGGGAGTTCTTC
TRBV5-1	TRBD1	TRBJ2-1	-	CASSDIGGHYNEQFF	TGCGCCAGCAGTGATATAGGGGGCCACTACAATGAGCAGTTCTTC